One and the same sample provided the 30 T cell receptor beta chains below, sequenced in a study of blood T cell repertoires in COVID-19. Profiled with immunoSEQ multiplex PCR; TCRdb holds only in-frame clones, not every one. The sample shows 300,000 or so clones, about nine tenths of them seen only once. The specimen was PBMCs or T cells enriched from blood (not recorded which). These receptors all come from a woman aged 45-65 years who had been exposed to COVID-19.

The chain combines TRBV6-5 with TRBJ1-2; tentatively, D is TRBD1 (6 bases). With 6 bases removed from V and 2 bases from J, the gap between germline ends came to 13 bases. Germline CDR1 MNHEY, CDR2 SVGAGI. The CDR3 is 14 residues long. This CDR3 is CASRDRTENYGYTF. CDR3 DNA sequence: TGTGCCAGCAGAGACAGGACAGAGAACTATGGCTACACCTTC.

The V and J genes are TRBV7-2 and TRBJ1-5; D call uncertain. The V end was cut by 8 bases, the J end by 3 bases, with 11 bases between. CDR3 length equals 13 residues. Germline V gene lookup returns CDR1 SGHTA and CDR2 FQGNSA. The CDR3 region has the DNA TGTGCCAGCGCGAGGAGTAACAATCAGCCCCAGCATTTT. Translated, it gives CASARSNNQPQHF.

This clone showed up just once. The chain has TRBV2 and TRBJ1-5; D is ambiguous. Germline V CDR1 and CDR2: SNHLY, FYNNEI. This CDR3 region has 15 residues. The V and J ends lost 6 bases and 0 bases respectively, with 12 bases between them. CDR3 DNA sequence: TGTGCCAGCAGATTGACACGAAATAGCAATCAGCCCCAGCATTTT. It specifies CASRLTRNSNQPQHF.

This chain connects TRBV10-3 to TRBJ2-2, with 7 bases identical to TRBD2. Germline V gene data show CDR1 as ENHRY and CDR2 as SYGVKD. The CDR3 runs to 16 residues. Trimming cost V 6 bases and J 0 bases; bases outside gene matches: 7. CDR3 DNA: TGTGCCATCAGAGAAGGCGGGGGAGCGAACACCGGGGAGCTGTTTTTT. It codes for CAIREGGGANTGELFF.

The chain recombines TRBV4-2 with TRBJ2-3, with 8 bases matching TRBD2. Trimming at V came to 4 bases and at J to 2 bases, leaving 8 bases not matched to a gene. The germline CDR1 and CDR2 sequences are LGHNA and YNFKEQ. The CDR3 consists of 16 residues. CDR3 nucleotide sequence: TGTGCCAGCAGCCTAGGCGGCGGGGGGACCACAGATACGCAGTATTTT. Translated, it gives CASSLGGGGTTDTQYF.

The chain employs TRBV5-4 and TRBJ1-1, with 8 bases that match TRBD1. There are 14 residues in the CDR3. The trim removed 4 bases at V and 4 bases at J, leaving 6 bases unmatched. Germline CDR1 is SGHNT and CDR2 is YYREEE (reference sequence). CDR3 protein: CASSLSTGATEAFF. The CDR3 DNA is TGTGCCAGCAGCCTATCGACAGGGGCCACTGAAGCTTTCTTT. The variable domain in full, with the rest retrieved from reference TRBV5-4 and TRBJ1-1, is ETGVTQSPTHLIKTRGQQVTLRCSSQSGHNTVSWYQQALGQGPQFIFQYYREEENGRGNFPPRFSGLQFPNYSSELNVNALELDDSALYLCASSLSTGATEAFFGQGTRLTVV.

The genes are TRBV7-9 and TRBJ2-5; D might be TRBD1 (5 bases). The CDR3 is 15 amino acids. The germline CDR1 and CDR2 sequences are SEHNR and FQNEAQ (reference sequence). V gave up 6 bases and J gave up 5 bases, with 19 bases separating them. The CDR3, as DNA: TGTGCCAGCAGTTCAGGGTTAGGGTTTAAGGAGACCCAGTACTTC. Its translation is CASSSGLGFKETQYF.

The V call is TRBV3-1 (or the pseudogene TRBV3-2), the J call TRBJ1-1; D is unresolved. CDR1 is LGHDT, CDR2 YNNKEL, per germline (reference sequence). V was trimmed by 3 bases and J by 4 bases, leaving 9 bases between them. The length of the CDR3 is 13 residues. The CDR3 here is CASSQQAGTEAFF. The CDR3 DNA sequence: TGTGCCAGCAGCCAGCAGGCGGGCACTGAAGCTTTCTTT.

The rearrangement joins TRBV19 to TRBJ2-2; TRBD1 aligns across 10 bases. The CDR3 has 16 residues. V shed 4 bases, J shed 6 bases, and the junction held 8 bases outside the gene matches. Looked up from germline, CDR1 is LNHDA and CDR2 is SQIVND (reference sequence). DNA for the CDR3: TGTGCCAGTAGTAGCCAGGACAGGGGGTGGCCCGGGGAGCTGTTTTTT. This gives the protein CASSSQDRGWPGELFF.

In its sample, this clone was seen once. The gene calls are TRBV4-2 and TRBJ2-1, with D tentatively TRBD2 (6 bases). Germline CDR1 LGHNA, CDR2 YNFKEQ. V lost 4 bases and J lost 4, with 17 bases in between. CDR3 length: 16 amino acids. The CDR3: CASSPWPGGDYNEQFF. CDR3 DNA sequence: TGTGCCAGCAGCCCTTGGCCGGGCGGGGATTACAATGAGCAGTTCTTC.

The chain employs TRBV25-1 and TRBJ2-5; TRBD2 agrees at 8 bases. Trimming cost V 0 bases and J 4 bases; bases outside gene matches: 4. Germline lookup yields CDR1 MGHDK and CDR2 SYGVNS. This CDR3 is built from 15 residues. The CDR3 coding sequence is TGTGCCAGCAGTGAATATCGGGGGGGAGCAGAGACCCAGTACTTC. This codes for CASSEYRGGAETQYF.

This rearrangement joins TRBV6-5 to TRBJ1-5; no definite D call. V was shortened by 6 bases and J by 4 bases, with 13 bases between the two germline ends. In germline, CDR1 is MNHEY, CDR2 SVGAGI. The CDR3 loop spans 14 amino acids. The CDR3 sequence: CASSPQAGNQPQHF. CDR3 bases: TGTGCCAGCAGCCCCCAGGCGGGAAATCAGCCCCAGCATTTT.

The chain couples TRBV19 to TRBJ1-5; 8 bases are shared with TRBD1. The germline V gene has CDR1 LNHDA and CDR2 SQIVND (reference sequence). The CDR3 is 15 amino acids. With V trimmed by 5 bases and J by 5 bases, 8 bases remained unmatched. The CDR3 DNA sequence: TGTGCCAGTAGTCTCACAGGGGGGGGGCATCAGCCCCAGCATTTT. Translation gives CASSLTGGGHQPQHF. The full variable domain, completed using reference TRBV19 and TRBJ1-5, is DGGITQSPKYLFRKEGQNVTLSCEQNLNHDAMYWYRQDPGQGLRLIYYSQIVNDFQKGDIAEGYSVSREKKESFPLTVTSAQKNPTAFYLCASSLTGGGHQPQHFGDGTRLSIL.

The CDR3 loop is CASTFSGTGGAPYGYTF. CDR3 nucleotides: TGTGCCAGCACTTTCTCCGGGACAGGGGGCGCCCCCTATGGCTACACCTTC. V gene TRBV28 combines with J gene TRBJ1-2, with TRBD1 matching over 12 bases. CDR3 length equals 17 residues. The germline V gene encodes CDR1 MDHEN and CDR2 SYDVKM. The V and J ends lost 7 bases and 4 bases, in that order; junction bases with no gene match: 13.

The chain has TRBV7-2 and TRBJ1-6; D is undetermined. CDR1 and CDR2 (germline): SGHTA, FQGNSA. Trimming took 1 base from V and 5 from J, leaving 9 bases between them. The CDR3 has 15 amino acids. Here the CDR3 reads CASSLVGQNNSPLHF. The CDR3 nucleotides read TGTGCCAGCAGCTTAGTGGGCCAGAATAATTCACCCCTCCACTTT.

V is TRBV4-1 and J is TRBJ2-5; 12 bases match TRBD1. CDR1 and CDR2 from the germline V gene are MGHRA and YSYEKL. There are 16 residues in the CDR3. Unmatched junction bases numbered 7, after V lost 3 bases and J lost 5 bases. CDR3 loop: CASSQGDRGRSETQYF. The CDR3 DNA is TGCGCCAGCAGCCAGGGGGACAGGGGGCGCTCGGAGACCCAGTACTTC.

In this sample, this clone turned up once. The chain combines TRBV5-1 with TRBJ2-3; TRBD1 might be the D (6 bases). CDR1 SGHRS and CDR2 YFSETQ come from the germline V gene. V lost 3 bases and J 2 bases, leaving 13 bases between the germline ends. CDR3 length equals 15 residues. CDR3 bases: TGCGCCAGCAGCTCCCCCAGGGGATCCACAGATACGCAGTATTTT. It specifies CASSSPRGSTDTQYF.

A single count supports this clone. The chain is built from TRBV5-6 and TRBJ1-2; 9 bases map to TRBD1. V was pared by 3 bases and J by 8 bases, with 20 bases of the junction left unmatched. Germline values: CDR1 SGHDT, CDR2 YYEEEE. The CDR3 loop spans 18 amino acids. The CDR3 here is CASSSVTGYLTGGNGYTF. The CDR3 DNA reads TGTGCCAGCAGCTCGGTCACAGGGTATCTGACAGGGGGGAACGGCTACACCTTC.

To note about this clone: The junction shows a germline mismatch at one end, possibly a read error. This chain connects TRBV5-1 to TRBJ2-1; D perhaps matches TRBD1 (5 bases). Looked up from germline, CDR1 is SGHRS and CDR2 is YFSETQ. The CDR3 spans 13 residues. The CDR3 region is CASSYLMEGVRVF. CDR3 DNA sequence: TGCGCCAGCAGCTACCTAATGGAAGGGGTTCGGGTCTTC.

The CDR3 sequence is CASRSGQGNSPLHF. CDR3 nucleotide sequence: TGTGCCAGCAGGTCCGGACAGGGCAATTCACCCCTCCACTTT. The V and J genes are TRBV28 and TRBJ1-6, with 8 positions matching TRBD1. The germline gives CDR1 MDHEN, CDR2 SYDVKM. This CDR3 spans 14 amino acids. Losses at the gene ends were 6 bases for V and 7 bases for J; bases not matched to a gene: 5.

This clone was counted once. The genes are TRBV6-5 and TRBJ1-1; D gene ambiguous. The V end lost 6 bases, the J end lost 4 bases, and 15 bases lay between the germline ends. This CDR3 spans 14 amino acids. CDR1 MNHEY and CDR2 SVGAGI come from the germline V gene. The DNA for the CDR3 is TGTGCCAGCAGCTTGACATCGGAAGGCACTGAAGCTTTCTTT. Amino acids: CASSLTSEGTEAFF.

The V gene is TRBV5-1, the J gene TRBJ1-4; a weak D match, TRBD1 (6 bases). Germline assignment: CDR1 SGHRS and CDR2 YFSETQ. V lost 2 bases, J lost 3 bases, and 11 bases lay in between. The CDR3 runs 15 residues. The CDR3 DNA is TGCGCCAGCAGCTTAACAGGGTTGTCTAATGAAAAACTGTTTTTT. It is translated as CASSLTGLSNEKLFF.

CDR3 in amino acids: CASSSGQNYGYTF. CDR3 nucleotide sequence: TGTGCCAGCAGTTCAGGGCAGAACTATGGCTACACCTTC. V and J are TRBV12-3 or TRBV12-4 and TRBJ1-2; possible D gene TRBD1, 5 bases. This CDR3 is 13 amino acids long. Trimming removed 4 bases from V and 2 bases from J, with 8 bases in between.

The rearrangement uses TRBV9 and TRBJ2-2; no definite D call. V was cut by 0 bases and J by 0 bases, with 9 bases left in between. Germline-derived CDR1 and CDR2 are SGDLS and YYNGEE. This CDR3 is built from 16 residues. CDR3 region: CASSVGPPANTGELFF. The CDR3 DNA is TGTGCCAGCAGCGTAGGCCCCCCGGCGAACACCGGGGAGCTGTTTTTT.

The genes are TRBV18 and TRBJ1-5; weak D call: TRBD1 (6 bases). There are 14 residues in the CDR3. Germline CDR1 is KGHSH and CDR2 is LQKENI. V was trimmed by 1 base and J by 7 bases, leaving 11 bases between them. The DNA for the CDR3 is TGTGCCAGCTCACCACAGGGGGGGAACCAGCCCCAGCATTTT. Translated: CASSPQGGNQPQHF.

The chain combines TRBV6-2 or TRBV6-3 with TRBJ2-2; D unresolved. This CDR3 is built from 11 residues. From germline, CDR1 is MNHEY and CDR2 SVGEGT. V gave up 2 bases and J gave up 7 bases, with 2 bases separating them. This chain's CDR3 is CASSYLGELFF. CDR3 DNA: TGTGCCAGCAGTTACCTCGGGGAGCTGTTTTTT.

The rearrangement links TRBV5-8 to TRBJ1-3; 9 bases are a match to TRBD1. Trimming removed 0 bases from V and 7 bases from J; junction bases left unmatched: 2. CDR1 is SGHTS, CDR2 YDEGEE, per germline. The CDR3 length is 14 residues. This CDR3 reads CASSLGGQGNTIYF. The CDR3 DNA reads TGTGCCAGCAGCTTGGGAGGACAGGGGAACACCATATATTTT.

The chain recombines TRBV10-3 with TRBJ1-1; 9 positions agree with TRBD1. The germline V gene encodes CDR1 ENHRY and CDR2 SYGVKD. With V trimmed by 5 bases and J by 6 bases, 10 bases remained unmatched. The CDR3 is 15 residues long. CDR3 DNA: TGTGCCATCAGTCCGGTGGGACAGGGCGTCGCTGAAGCTTTCTTT. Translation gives CAISPVGQGVAEAFF.

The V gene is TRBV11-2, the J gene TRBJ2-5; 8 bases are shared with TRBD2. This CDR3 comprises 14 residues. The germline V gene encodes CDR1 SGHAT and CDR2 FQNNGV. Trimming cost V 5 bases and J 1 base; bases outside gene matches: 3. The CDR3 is CASSLSGVQETQYF. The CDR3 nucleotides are TGTGCCAGCAGCCTTAGCGGGGTCCAAGAGACCCAGTACTTC.

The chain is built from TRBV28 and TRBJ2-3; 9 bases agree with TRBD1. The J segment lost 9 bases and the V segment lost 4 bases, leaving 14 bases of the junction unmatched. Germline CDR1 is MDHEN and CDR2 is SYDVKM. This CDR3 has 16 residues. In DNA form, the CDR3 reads TGTGCCAGCAGTTCCCCGACAGGGGGGCCGGGCAGGACGCAGTATTTT. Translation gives CASSSPTGGPGRTQYF.